The clone carrying this TCR beta chain appeared a few times. The V segment lost 1 base and the J segment 6 bases; nucleotides outside the gene matches: 11. CDR1 SGHRS and CDR2 YFSETQ come from the germline V gene. CDR3 length equals 17 residues. In the authors' workflow: Estimation of nucleated cell counts relied on the amplification of reference gene primers. Assay used: immunoSEQ multiplex PCR; TCRdb lists only in-frame clones, some missing. That table supplies the V and J calls and clone size; D and trimming were determined from the DNA. This table holds 210,000 or so clones, nearly 90% found once. This sample was included in a study of blood T cell repertoires in COVID-19. Study-level background: Collection of acute and convalescent COVID-19 samples took place in the United States, Italy and Spain. The cDNA or gDNA used as material had been derived from T cells, B-cell-depleted T cells, or PBMCs.

The receptor's source is a woman younger than 30 who had recovered from COVID-19. Sequencing used peripheral blood. This chain connects TRBV5-1 to TRBJ1-3, with 9 bases identical to TRBD1. CDR3 sequence reads: CASSLNPTGQGQNTIYF. The CDR3 bases are TGCGCCAGCAGCTTGAACCCGACGGGACAGGGTCAAAACACCATATATTTT.